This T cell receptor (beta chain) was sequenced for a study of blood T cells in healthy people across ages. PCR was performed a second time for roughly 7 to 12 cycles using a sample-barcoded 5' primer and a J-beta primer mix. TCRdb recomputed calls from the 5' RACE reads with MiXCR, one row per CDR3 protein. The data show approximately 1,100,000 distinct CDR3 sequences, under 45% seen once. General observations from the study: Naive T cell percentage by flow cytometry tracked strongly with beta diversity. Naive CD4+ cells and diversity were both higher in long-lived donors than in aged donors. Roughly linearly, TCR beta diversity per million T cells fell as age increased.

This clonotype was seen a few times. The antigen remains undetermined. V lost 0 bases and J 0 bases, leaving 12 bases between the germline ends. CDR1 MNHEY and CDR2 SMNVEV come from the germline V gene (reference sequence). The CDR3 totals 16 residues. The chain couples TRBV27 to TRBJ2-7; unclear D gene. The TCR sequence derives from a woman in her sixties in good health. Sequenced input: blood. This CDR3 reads CASSLSVFRSSYEQYF. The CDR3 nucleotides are TGTGCCAGCAGTTTATCGGTCTTCAGGAGCTCCTACGAGCAGTACTTC.